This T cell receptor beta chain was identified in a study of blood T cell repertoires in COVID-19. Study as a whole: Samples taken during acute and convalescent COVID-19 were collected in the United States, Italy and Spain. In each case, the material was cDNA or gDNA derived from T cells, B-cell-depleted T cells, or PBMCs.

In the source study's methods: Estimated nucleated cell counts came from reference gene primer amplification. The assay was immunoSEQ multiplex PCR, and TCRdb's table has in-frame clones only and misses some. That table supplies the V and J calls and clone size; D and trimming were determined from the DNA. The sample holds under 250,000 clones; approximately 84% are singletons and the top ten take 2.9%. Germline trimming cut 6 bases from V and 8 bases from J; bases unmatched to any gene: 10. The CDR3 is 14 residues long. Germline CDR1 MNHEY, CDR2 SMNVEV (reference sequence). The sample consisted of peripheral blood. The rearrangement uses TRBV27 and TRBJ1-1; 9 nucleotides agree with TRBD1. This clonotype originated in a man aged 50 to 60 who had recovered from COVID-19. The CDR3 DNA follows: TGTGCCAGCAGGTGGACAGGGGAGGTGGGCGAAGCTTTCTTT. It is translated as CASRWTGEVGEAFF.